In this sample, the clone carrying this TCR beta chain turned up many times. The target antigen is unknown. These data originate in a study of neurological immune-mediated disorders. Regarding the study as a whole: Multiple sclerosis patients had less TCR clonal expansion than even healthy controls, unlike HTLV-1-associated myelopathy.

The unsorted libraries were prepared from 2 million PBMCs (stored at -80 C). TCRdb ran MiXCR on the 5' RACE reads and lists one entry per CDR3 protein. The table includes nearly 45,000 distinct CDR3 sequences, roughly 13% detected once. V lost 7 bases and J 2 bases, leaving 10 bases between the germline ends. CDR1 and CDR2 from the germline V gene are MNHEY and SVGAGI. The CDR3 runs to 13 residues. This clonotype was sampled from a female donor in good health. The V and J genes are TRBV6-5 and TRBJ2-3, with D possibly being TRBD2 (5 bases). The material sequenced was PBMCs. CDR3 nucleotides: TGTGCCAGCACAACGGGGTTCACAGATACGCAGTATTTT. This encodes CASTTGFTDTQYF.